This TCR beta chain was sequenced during a study of PD-1 blockade in classical Hodgkin lymphoma. About the research overall: Nivolumab was administered to patients intravenously at 3 mg/kg every 2 weeks.

The ends were cut back, 8 bases at V and 5 bases at J, with 18 bases in the middle. CDR3 size: 14 residues. The germline V gene encodes CDR1 SNHLY and CDR2 FYNNEI. TCRdb keeps only in-frame clones here, not all; method: immunoSEQ multiplex PCR. This sample has fewer than 15,000 clones; about 82% occur once, and the top ten carry roughly 4.4%. This clone has only one observation. Each patient experienced a relapse that followed autologous stem cell transplantation, and brentuximab vedotin exposure varied. The J gene is TRBJ1-1, the V gene TRBV2; a possible D gene is TRBD1 (6 bases). The sample consisted of peripheral blood mononuclear cells (PBMCs), taken at baseline. The sequence was obtained from a human donor with classical Hodgkin lymphoma. This CDR3 is CASVGQSGATEAFF. CDR3 in DNA: TGTGCCAGCGTCGGACAGTCGGGGGCAACTGAAGCTTTCTTT. The whole variable domain, remainder taken from reference TRBV2 and TRBJ1-1, is EPEVTQTPSHQVTQMGQEVILRCVPISNHLYFYWYRQILGQKVEFLVSFYNNEISEKSEIFDDQFSVERPDGSNFTLKIRSTKLEDSAMYFCASVGQSGATEAFFGQGTRLTVV.